These 32 T cell receptor beta chains came from one sample sequenced in a study of blood T cells in healthy people across ages. Primers used in a second PCR of about 7 to 12 cycles were a sample-barcoded 5' primer and a J-beta primer mix. TCRdb fed the 5' RACE reads into MiXCR, producing one record per CDR3 protein. The profile shows around 990,000 distinct CDR3 sequences, 20% to 25% of them singletons. These data also formed part of another study, on T cells of mothers and their children.

Sequencing was performed on blood. These receptor sequences come from a girl aged 2-10 years in good health.

The chain recombines TRBV6-1 with TRBJ1-5; 7 bases are shared with TRBD1. The CDR3 totals 17 residues. Germline V gene lookup returns CDR1 MNHNS and CDR2 SASEGT. After removal of 6 bases from V and 5 bases from J, the junction contained 16 bases not matched to a gene. DNA for the CDR3: TGTGCCAGCAGAACACAGACAGGGCGTAAGATTGATCAGCCCCAGCATTTT. This gives the protein CASRTQTGRKIDQPQHF.

The V gene is TRBV24-1, the J gene TRBJ2-7; D could derive from TRBD1 or TRBD2 (5 bases each). The CDR3 is made up of 11 amino acids. Germline CDR1 KGHDR, CDR2 SFDVKD. Between the trimmed V and J ends, which lost 5 bases and 8 bases, there was a span of 9 bases. The CDR3 protein is CATSGGDQQYF. CDR3 coding DNA: TGTGCCACCAGTGGAGGGGACCAGCAGTACTTC.

This sequence joins TRBV12-3 or TRBV12-4 and TRBJ2-5; 8 nucleotides align to TRBD1. V was pared by 5 bases and J by 3 bases, with 11 bases of the junction left unmatched. The CDR3 loop spans 16 amino acids. CDR3: CASSPTTGVVEETQYF. The CDR3 DNA is TGTGCCAGCAGTCCGACGACAGGGGTAGTAGAAGAGACCCAGTACTTC.

This clonotype was counted between two and nine times. The J gene is TRBJ2-5, the V gene TRBV7-2, with D uncertain. This CDR3 has 14 residues. CDR1 is SGHTA and CDR2 is FQGNSA in the germline V gene. V was pared by 3 bases and J by 1 base, with 9 bases between. The CDR3: CASSFEQLQETQYF. The CDR3 region has the DNA TGTGCCAGCAGCTTCGAACAGCTCCAAGAGACCCAGTACTTC.

Comment on this clonotype: The junction and the germline gene differ at one end; a read error may be behind it. The genes are TRBV5-1 and TRBJ1-2; D gene ambiguous. The length of the CDR3 is 13 residues. Germline CDR1 and CDR2: SGHRS and YFSETQ. In DNA, the CDR3 is TGTGCCAGCAGTCTCGGGCCCGACTATGGCTACACCTTC. Encoded protein: CASSLGPDYGYTF.

The table lists this clonotype with a few counts. The chain links TRBV11-1 to TRBJ2-1; 11 positions agree with TRBD2. Looked up from germline, CDR1 is SGHAT and CDR2 is FQDESV (reference sequence). V was clipped by 1 base and J by 4 bases; unmatched bases: 9. CDR3 length equals 18 residues. The CDR3 bases are TGTGCCAGCAGCTTAGGGGGATTTGGGACTAGCGGTTACAATGAGCAGTTCTTC. Translated: CASSLGGFGTSGYNEQFF.

The gene calls are TRBV29-1 and TRBJ1-2; perhaps TRBD1 as D (5 bases). Per germline, CDR1 SQVTM and CDR2 ANQGSEA. Between the trimmed V and J ends, which lost 4 bases and 11 bases, there was a span of 17 bases. This CDR3 contains 12 residues. CDR3 residues: CSVGVPGREYTF. As DNA, the CDR3 is TGCAGCGTTGGTGTCCCGGGACGAGAGTACACCTTC. Together with reference TRBV29-1 and TRBJ1-2, the CDR3 gives the full variable domain: SAVISQKPSRDICQRGTSLTIQCQVDSQVTMMFWYRQQPGQSLTLIATANQGSEATYESGFVIDKFPISRPNLTFSTLTVSNMSPEDSSIYLCSVGVPGREYTFGSGTRLTVV.

The chain joins TRBV6-1 to TRBJ2-7; the D call may be TRBD1 or TRBD2 (5 bases each). The CDR3 is made up of 14 amino acids. Germline CDR1 reads MNHNS; CDR2 reads SASEGT. V lost 2 bases to trimming and J lost 1 base, with 9 bases between them. The CDR3 sequence: CASSERGWSYEQYF. In nucleotides, the CDR3 is TGTGCCAGCAGTGAACGGGGCTGGTCCTACGAGCAGTACTTC.

This clonotype was seen more than once but under ten times. The rearrangement joins TRBV12-3 or TRBV12-4 to TRBJ1-2; 7 bases line up with TRBD1. CDR3 length: 12 residues. V was clipped by 1 base and J by 10 bases; unmatched bases: 3. The CDR3 loop reads CASSLGTGYYTF. The CDR3 nucleotides read TGTGCCAGCAGTTTAGGGACAGGTTACTACACCTTC.

The chain uses TRBV12-5 and TRBJ1-2; TRBD1 matches 7 bases. This CDR3 is 15 amino acids long. After removal of 5 bases from V and 6 bases from J, the junction contained 12 bases not matched to a gene. Germline V gives CDR1 LGHNT, CDR2 FRNRAP. CDR3 sequence: CASGPPDRTNHGYTF. CDR3 bases: TGTGCTAGTGGTCCCCCGGACAGGACTAATCATGGCTACACCTTC.

This clonotype was detected only a few times. The chain links TRBV20-1 to TRBJ2-5; TRBD2 aligns across 10 bases. J was trimmed by 4 bases and V by 6 bases; bases with no gene match: 5. The CDR3 runs 13 residues. Germline values: CDR1 DFQATT, CDR2 SNEGSKA (reference sequence). CDR3 residues: CSARTSGVETQYF. CDR3 sequence (DNA): TGCAGTGCAAGGACTAGCGGAGTAGAGACCCAGTACTTC.

The rearrangement joins TRBV18 to TRBJ1-6; D not resolved. The CDR3 has 13 amino acids. V dropped 3 bases and J dropped 11 bases, with 11 bases sitting between them. Germline loops: CDR1 KGHSH, CDR2 LQKENI. The CDR3 sequence is CASSPSERTPLHF. The CDR3 DNA reads as TGTGCCAGCTCACCTTCGGAAAGAACACCCCTCCACTTT.

This clonotype was detected only a few times. The V call is TRBV4-1, the J call TRBJ2-5; D may be TRBD2 (6 bases). The germline V gene encodes CDR1 MGHRA and CDR2 YSYEKL. This CDR3 is 18 amino acids long. Deletions cut 0 bases from V and 3 bases from J, with 20 bases between. CDR3 loop: CASSQDSEGGFYKETQYF. The CDR3 DNA is TGCGCCAGCAGCCAAGATAGTGAGGGAGGTTTTTATAAAGAGACCCAGTACTTC.

In this sample, this clonotype turned up once. The CDR3 DNA follows: TGTGCCAGCAAAAAGCGGGGGTCACAAGAGACCCAGTACTTC. This codes for CASKKRGSQETQYF. V is TRBV27 and J is TRBJ2-5; TRBD2 aligns across 8 bases. V was pared by 7 bases and J by 2 bases, with 6 bases of the junction left unmatched. CDR1 and CDR2 (germline): MNHEY, SMNVEV (reference sequence). CDR3 length equals 14 residues.

The chain couples TRBV16 to TRBJ1-2, with D hard to call. Trimming took off 3 bases at V and 8 bases at J, with 22 bases between the two ends. CDR1 is KGHSY and CDR2 is FQNENV in the germline V gene. The CDR3 covers 16 residues. The CDR3 here is CASSHSTELSVEGYTF. The CDR3 bases are TGTGCCAGCAGCCATAGTACAGAATTGAGTGTTGAAGGCTACACCTTC.

This clonotype was picked up a small number of times. Here the CDR3 reads CASSQGSGIWEQYF. DNA of the CDR3: TGTGCCAGCAGCCAAGGATCCGGGATCTGGGAGCAGTACTTC. The chain links TRBV3-1 to TRBJ2-5, with D possibly matching TRBD2 (5 bases). Germline V gene data show CDR1 as LGHDT and CDR2 as YNNKEL (reference sequence). V gave up 1 base and J gave up 11 bases, with 17 bases separating them. The CDR3 spans 14 residues.

This clonotype has only a few counts. V usage is TRBV7-6 and J usage is TRBJ1-1, with D unresolved. Trimming removed 3 bases at V and 3 bases at J, with 11 bases between. The CDR3 spans 14 residues. Germline V CDR1 and CDR2: SGHVS, FNYEAQ. CDR3 coding DNA: TGTGCCAGCAGCTTGCAGACCTTTGACACTGAAGCTTTCTTT. Translating it yields CASSLQTFDTEAFF.

This clonotype was observed at least ten times. This chain links TRBV7-9 with TRBJ2-5; D may be TRBD1 or TRBD2 (5 bases each). The DNA end is a closer match to TRBJ2-1, so the J assignment may be wrong. The CDR3 loop spans 14 amino acids. Germline V gene data show CDR1 as SEHNR and CDR2 as FQNEAQ (reference sequence). CDR3 sequence: CASSFGTVYNEQFF. The CDR3 nucleotides read TGTGCCAGCAGCTTCGGGACCGTCTACAATGAGCAGTTCTTC.

This chain links TRBV25-1 with TRBJ1-2, with TRBD1 identical over 8 bases. The ends lost 3 bases at V and 4 bases at J; junction bases unmatched: 7. The CDR3 loop spans 15 amino acids. CDR1 is MGHDK and CDR2 is SYGVNS in the germline V gene. The CDR3 loop reads CASSEPGQGTYGYTF. Written as DNA, the CDR3 is TGTGCCAGCAGTGAGCCCGGACAGGGCACCTATGGCTACACCTTC.

The chain couples TRBV7-6 to TRBJ1-6; 8 nucleotides agree with TRBD1. The V and J ends lost 1 base and 7 bases, in that order; junction bases with no gene match: 6. CDR1 and CDR2 from the germline V gene are SGHVS and FNYEAQ. The CDR3 runs 16 residues. Here the CDR3 DNA reads TGTGCCAGCAGCTTAGGAGGGACAGGACCCAATTCACCCCTCCACTTT. This gives the protein CASSLGGTGPNSPLHF.

This clonotype turned up a few times. The chain couples TRBV7-8 to TRBJ2-3; 7 bases fit TRBD1. Germline-derived CDR1 and CDR2 are SGHVS and FQNEAQ. Germline trimming cut 4 bases from V and 4 bases from J; bases unmatched to any gene: 11. The length of the CDR3 is 16 residues. In nucleotides, the CDR3 is TGTGCCAGCAGCTATTTAGACAGGGTCGTGTCAGATACGCAGTATTTT. It is translated as CASSYLDRVVSDTQYF.

This chain joins TRBV29-1 and TRBJ1-2, with 11 bases matching TRBD1. The V gene end was trimmed by 2 bases and the J gene end by 8 bases; junction bases not matched to a gene: 7. The CDR3 has 14 amino acids. Germline CDR1 SQVTM, CDR2 ANQGSEA. CDR3 region: CSVEMGQGVYGYTF. CDR3 nucleotides: TGCAGCGTTGAAATGGGACAGGGGGTTTACGGCTACACCTTC.

This clonotype occurred a few times. The chain carries TRBV28 and TRBJ2-2; D is unclear. The CDR3 runs to 14 residues. The V and J ends lost 9 bases and 1 base respectively, with 12 bases between them. Germline V gene lookup returns CDR1 MDHEN and CDR2 SYDVKM. For the CDR3, the DNA is TGTGCCAGTGCCGTTACGAGGAACACCGGGGAGCTGTTTTTT. It yields the protein CASAVTRNTGELFF.

J is TRBJ1-1 and V is TRBV6-5; no firm D call. The germline V gene encodes CDR1 MNHEY and CDR2 SVGAGI. The V end was cut by 2 bases, the J end by 2 bases, with 9 bases between. This CDR3 is built from 14 residues. As DNA, the CDR3 is TGTGCCAGCAGTTACAGGGCGCGCAACACTGAAGCTTTCTTT. This codes for CASSYRARNTEAFF.

The chain uses TRBV6-5 and TRBJ2-7; TRBD2 aligns across 8 bases. V shed 6 bases and J 3 bases; nucleotides not matched to a gene: 10. This CDR3 has 15 residues. Germline-derived CDR1 and CDR2 are MNHEY and SVGAGI. The CDR3 region has the DNA TGTGCCAGCAGCCCCGCTAACAGCGGGAGCTACGAGCAGTACTTC. It codes for CASSPANSGSYEQYF.

This chain connects TRBV7-9 to TRBJ2-1; D not resolved. The CDR3 length is 15 residues. Germline V gene sequence: CDR1 SEHNR, CDR2 FQNEAQ (reference sequence). With 4 bases removed from V and 0 bases from J, the gap between germline ends came to 10 bases. This CDR3 is CASSSRLNSYNEQFF. The DNA of the CDR3 is TGTGCCAGCAGCTCCCGACTGAACTCCTACAATGAGCAGTTCTTC.

The chain recombines TRBV3-1 with TRBJ2-1; 7 nucleotides align to TRBD2. After removal of 5 bases from V and 5 bases from J, the junction contained 6 bases not matched to a gene. Germline assignment: CDR1 LGHDT and CDR2 YNNKEL (reference sequence). This CDR3 is 14 amino acids long. DNA for the CDR3: TGTGCCAGCAGCAAAAGGGCGGGAGACAATGAGCAGTTCTTC. Residues: CASSKRAGDNEQFF.

Only a few counts were recorded for this clonotype. This chain links TRBV20-1 with TRBJ2-7, with D perhaps given as TRBD1 or TRBD2 (5 bases each). Germline CDR1 reads DFQATT; CDR2 reads SNEGSKA (reference sequence). The CDR3 is made up of 14 amino acids. With 6 bases removed from V and 3 bases from J, the gap between germline ends came to 18 bases. The CDR3 DNA sequence: TGCAGTGCCAAACCGGGACCAGAGAGCTACGAGCAGTACTTC. Translated: CSAKPGPESYEQYF.

The chain employs TRBV4-3 and TRBJ2-7, with D unclear. CDR1 and CDR2 from the germline V gene are LGHNA and YSLEER. This CDR3 region has 14 residues. V shed 0 bases and J shed 0 bases, with 6 bases lying between them. Here the CDR3 reads CASSQDWDSYEQYF. CDR3 DNA: TGCGCCAGCAGCCAAGACTGGGACTCCTACGAGCAGTACTTC.

This clonotype came up a few times. This chain joins TRBV6-6 and TRBJ1-5; TRBD1 aligns across 7 bases. The V and J ends lost 6 bases and 4 bases, in that order; junction bases with no gene match: 9. In germline, CDR1 is MNHNY, CDR2 SVGAGI (reference sequence). CDR3 size: 15 residues. The DNA of the CDR3 is TGTGCCAGCAGCCCTCCGGGACAGACAAATCAGCCCCAGCATTTT. Translating gives CASSPPGQTNQPQHF.

The V call is TRBV6-6, the J call TRBJ2-1; D remains ambiguous. Trimming stripped 7 bases from V and 5 bases from J, with 3 bases between. The length of the CDR3 is 10 residues. Per germline, CDR1 MNHNY and CDR2 SVGAGI (reference sequence). CDR3 DNA sequence: TGTGCCAGCAAAAACAATGAGCAGTTCTTC. Protein product: CASKNNEQFF.

This clonotype was seen only once. The rearrangement uses TRBV7-2 and TRBJ2-4, with unresolved D. V dropped 4 bases and J dropped 0 bases, with 7 bases sitting between them. CDR1 is SGHTA and CDR2 is FQGNSA in the germline V gene. The CDR3 covers 14 residues. CDR3 bases: TGTGCCAGCAGCTCTGCGACAGCCAAAAACATTCAGTACTTC. It is translated as CASSSATAKNIQYF. Drawing the rest from reference TRBV7-2 and TRBJ2-4, the complete variable domain is GAGVSQSPSNKVTEKGKDVELRCDPISGHTALYWYRQSLGQGLEFLIYFQGNSAPDKSGLPSDRFSAERTGGSVSTLTIQRTQQEDSAVYLCASSSATAKNIQYFGAGTRLSVL.